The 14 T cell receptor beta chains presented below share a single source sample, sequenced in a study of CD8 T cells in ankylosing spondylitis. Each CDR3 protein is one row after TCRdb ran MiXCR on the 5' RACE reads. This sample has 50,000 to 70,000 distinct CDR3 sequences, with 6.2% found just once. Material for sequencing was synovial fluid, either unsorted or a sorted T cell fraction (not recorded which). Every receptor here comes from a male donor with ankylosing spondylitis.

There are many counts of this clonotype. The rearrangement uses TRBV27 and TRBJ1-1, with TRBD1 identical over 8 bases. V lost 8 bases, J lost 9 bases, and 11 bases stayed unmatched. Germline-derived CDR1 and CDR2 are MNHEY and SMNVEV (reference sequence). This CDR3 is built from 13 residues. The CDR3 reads CASGERQGTKAFF. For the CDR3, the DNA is TGTGCCAGCGGGGAGCGACAGGGGACTAAAGCTTTCTTT.

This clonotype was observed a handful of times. CDR3 DNA sequence: TGTGCCACCAGTGGTGGGGGGCCAGATACGCAGTATTTT. Encoded protein: CATSGGGPDTQYF. V is TRBV24-1 and J is TRBJ2-3; D may be TRBD1 or TRBD2 (6 bases each). CDR1 KGHDR and CDR2 SFDVKD come from the germline V gene. The CDR3 contains 13 residues. Trimming left V 5 bases short and J 4 bases short, with 9 bases between.

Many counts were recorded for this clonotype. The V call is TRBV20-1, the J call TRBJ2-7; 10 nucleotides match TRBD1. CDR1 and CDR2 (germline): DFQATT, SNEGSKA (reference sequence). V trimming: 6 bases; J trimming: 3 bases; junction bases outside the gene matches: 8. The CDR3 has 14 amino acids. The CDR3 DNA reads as TGCAGTGCCAACCGGGACAGGGGCCACTACGAGCAGTACTTC. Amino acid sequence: CSANRDRGHYEQYF.

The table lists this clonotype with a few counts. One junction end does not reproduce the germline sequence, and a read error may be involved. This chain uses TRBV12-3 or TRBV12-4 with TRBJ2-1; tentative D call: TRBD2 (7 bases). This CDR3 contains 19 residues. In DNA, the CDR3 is TGTACCAGCAGGGGAGGAGGGGGGCCCCGGGCGGGAGCTTACAATGAGCAGTTCTTC. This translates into CTSRGGGGPRAGAYNEQFF.

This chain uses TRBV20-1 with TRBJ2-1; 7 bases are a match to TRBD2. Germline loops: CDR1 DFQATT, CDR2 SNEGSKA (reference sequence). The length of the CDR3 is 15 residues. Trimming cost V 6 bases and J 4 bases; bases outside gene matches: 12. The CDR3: CSANARTRAYNEQFF. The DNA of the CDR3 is TGCAGTGCCAACGCCCGGACTAGAGCATACAATGAGCAGTTCTTC.

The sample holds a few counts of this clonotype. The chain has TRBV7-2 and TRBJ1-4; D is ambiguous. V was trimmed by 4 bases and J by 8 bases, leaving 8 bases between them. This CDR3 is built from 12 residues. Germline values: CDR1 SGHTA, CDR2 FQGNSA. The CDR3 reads CASSSPGEKLFF. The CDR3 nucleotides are TGTGCCAGCAGCTCTCCGGGAGAAAAACTGTTTTTT.

The CDR3 is CATGRAYEQYF. DNA for the CDR3: TGTGCCACGGGACGGGCCTACGAGCAGTACTTC. V and J are TRBV6-2 or TRBV6-3 and TRBJ2-7; D might be TRBD1 or TRBD2, each matching 5 bases. The CDR3 covers 11 residues. Trimming took off 10 bases at V and 2 bases at J, with 9 bases between the two ends. The germline CDR1 and CDR2 sequences are MNHEY and SVGEGT.

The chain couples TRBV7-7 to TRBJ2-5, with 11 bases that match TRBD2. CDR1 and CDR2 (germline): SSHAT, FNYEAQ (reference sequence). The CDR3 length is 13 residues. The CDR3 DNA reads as TGTGCTAGCGGGAGGGGACAGCAAGAGACCCAGTACTTC. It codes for CASGRGQQETQYF.

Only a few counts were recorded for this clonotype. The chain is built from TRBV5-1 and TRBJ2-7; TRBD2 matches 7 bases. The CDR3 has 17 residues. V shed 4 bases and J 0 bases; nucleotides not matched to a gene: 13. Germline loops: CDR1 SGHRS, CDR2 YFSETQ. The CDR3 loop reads CASSQPSAREYSYEQYF. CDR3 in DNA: TGCGCCAGCAGCCAACCTAGCGCGCGGGAGTACTCCTACGAGCAGTACTTC.

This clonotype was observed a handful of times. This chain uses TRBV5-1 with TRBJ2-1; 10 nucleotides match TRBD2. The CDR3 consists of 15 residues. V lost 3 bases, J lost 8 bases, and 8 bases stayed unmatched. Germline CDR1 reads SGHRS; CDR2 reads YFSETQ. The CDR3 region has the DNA TGCGCCAGCAGCTGGGGGGGACTAGCGAGGGATGAGCAGTTCTTC. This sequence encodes CASSWGGLARDEQFF.

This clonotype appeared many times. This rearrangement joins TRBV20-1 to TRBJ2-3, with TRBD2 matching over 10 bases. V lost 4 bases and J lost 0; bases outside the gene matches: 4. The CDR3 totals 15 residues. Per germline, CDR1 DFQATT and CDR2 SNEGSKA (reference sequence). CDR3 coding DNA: TGCAGTGCTACTCTGACTAGCGGGAGCACAGATACGCAGTATTTT. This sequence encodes CSATLTSGSTDTQYF.

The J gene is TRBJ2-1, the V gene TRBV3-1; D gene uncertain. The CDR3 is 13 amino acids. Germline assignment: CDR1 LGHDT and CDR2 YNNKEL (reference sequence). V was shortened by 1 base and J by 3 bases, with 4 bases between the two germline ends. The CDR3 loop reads CASSQGNYNEQFF. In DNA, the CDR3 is TGTGCCAGCAGCCAAGGGAACTACAATGAGCAGTTCTTC.

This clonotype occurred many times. CDR3 nucleotides: TGCGCCAGCAGTGCTGGTCCGGTCTCTGGGGCCAACGTCCTGACTTTC. This encodes CASSAGPVSGANVLTF. This chain joins TRBV10-1 and TRBJ2-6; D is unresolved. The CDR3 extends over 16 amino acids. CDR1 WNHNN and CDR2 SYGVQD come from the germline V gene (reference sequence). V was trimmed by 4 bases and J by 0 bases, leaving 10 bases between them.

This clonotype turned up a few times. The DNA of the CDR3 is TGTGCCTGGAGCGCCGGACAAGTGAACACTGAAGCTTTCTTT. Its translation: CAWSAGQVNTEAFF. The rearrangement uses TRBV30 and TRBJ1-1, with a possible D match to TRBD1 (5 bases). V lost 3 bases to trimming and J lost 0 bases, with 11 bases between them. The CDR3 covers 14 residues. Germline loops: CDR1 GTSNPN, CDR2 SVGIG (reference sequence).